This is a list of T cell receptor beta chains from one sample in a study of radiotherapy plus CTLA-4 blockade in lung cancer. The repertoire was sequenced with immunoSEQ multiplex PCR; TCRdb's copy has only in-frame clones and lacks some. This repertoire shows 80,000 to 100,000 clones, 80% to 90% found once; its top ten account for 4.5% to 6%. Source: peripheral blood, taken from a patient treated with radiotherapy plus ipilimumab. The receptors derive from a human donor with non-small cell lung cancer that progressed on radiotherapy plus ipilimumab. Both conserved end residues are part of each CDR3. Each record gives: V gene, J gene, D gene, clone size, CDR3 DNA, CDR3 protein. D genes are given only for firm matches. Some rows have no size entry. The others give once, few or many, or a class for an expanded clone.

TRBV10-3,TRBJ2-1,.,.,TGTGCCATCAGTGAGTCCACTGGCTCCTACAATGAGCAGTTCTTC,CAISESTGSYNEQFF
TRBV6-6,TRBJ2-3,TRBD2,.,TGTGCCAGCAGCACCAGGACTAGCGGGTACACAGATACGCAGTATTTT,CASSTRTSGYTDTQYF
TRBV6-5,TRBJ1-1,TRBD1,.,TGTGCCAGCACCTCGACAGGGGCCCAGAACACTGAAGCTTTCTTT,CASTSTGAQNTEAFF
TRBV2,TRBJ1-5,.,.,TGTGCCAGCACCGAGGGGCGTCAGCCCCAGCATTTT,CASTEGRQPQHF
TRBV6-5,TRBJ2-3,.,.,TGTGCCAGCAGTTCCGCGTATGGGAGGCGCACAGATACGCAGTATTTT,CASSSAYGRRTDTQYF
TRBV4-1,TRBJ2-1,TRBD1,.,TGCGCCAGCAGCCAAGAGGTTGGACAGGGGGGAGGTGAGCAGTTCTTC,CASSQEVGQGGGEQFF
TRBV2,TRBJ1-5,.,few,TGTGCCAGCAGTTGGAGAGGACGGCTGCGAGGGCCCCAGCATTTT,CASSWRGRLRGPQHF
TRBV5-6,TRBJ2-7,TRBD1,.,TGTGCCAGCAGCTTGGGGACAGGGGGCGAGCAGTACTTC,CASSLGTGGEQYF
TRBV11-2,TRBJ2-7,.,.,TGTGCCAGCAGCTTAGATAGACACCAGGACTACTCCTACGAGCAGTACTTC,CASSLDRHQDYSYEQYF
TRBV5-1,TRBJ2-5,TRBD1,.,TGCGCCAGCAGCTTGGAGGTTCTCAGGGGGTTTCAAGAGACCCAGTACTTC,CASSLEVLRGFQETQYF
TRBV9,TRBJ2-7,TRBD2,few,TGTGCCAGCAGCGAGCGTATCGGCGGGAGCTCCTACGAGCAGTACTTC,CASSERIGGSSYEQYF
TRBV2,TRBJ1-1,TRBD1,.,TGTGCCAGCAGTGGGACAGGGGGAAACACTGAAGCTTTCTTT,CASSGTGGNTEAFF
TRBV5-1,TRBJ2-2,TRBD2,.,TGCGCCAGCAGCCATGGACGGAAAGCGGGGACCGGGGAGCTGTTTTTT,CASSHGRKAGTGELFF
TRBV5-1,TRBJ2-3,TRBD2,.,TGCGCCAGCAGCCCTCCGGTGGGGCTAGCGGTTAGCACAGATACGCAGTATTTT,CASSPPVGLAVSTDTQYF
TRBV7-2,TRBJ1-5,.,.,TGTGCCAGCTCTCCAGATTATAGCAATCAGCCCCAGCATTTT,CASSPDYSNQPQHF
TRBV15,TRBJ2-7,TRBD1,few,TGTGCCACCAGCAGAGATAGAGGGGGCCCAAGGCAGTACTTC,CATSRDRGGPRQYF
TRBV6-6,TRBJ1-5,.,.,TGTGCCAGCAGCTCAGACAGCAATCAGCCCCAGCATTTT,CASSSDSNQPQHF
TRBV4-1,TRBJ1-5,.,.,TGCGCCAGCAGCCTTATGGACACCCGGAATCAGCCCCAGCATTTT,CASSLMDTRNQPQHF
TRBV27,TRBJ2-1,TRBD2,.,TGTGCCACCACCTCGGGCGGGAGGTACAATGAGCAGTTCTTC,CATTSGGRYNEQFF
TRBV4-1,TRBJ2-3,.,once,TGCGCCAGCAGCCAAGACCTTAGCGTCACAGATACGCAGTATTTT,CASSQDLSVTDTQYF
TRBV9,TRBJ1-5,.,.,TGTGCCAGCAGCGTAGCGGCGGGACCGAATCAGCCCCAGCATTTT,CASSVAAGPNQPQHF
TRBV5-1,TRBJ1-1,.,.,TGCGCCAGCCACAGGGAGTCAATGAACACTGAAGCTTTCTTT,CASHRESMNTEAFF
TRBV29-1,TRBJ2-3,TRBD2,.,TGCAGCGTTGAAGATGACACTAGCGGGAGGCCAGATACGCAGTATTTT,CSVEDDTSGRPDTQYF
TRBV5-1,TRBJ2-1,TRBD2,once,TGCGCCAGCAGCTTGGAGACTAGCGGGGCTAACCACAATGAGCAGTTCTTC,CASSLETSGANHNEQFF
TRBV19,TRBJ2-2,.,.,TGTGCCAGTAGTATAGACACCGGGGAGCTGTTTTTT,CASSIDTGELFF
TRBV29-1,TRBJ2-3,TRBD2,.,TGCAGCGTTAGCCCTAGCGGGAACACAGATACGCAGTATTTT,CSVSPSGNTDTQYF
TRBV5-1,TRBJ2-3,TRBD2,.,TGCGCCAGCAGCTATGGACTAGACACAGATACGCAGTATTTT,CASSYGLDTDTQYF
TRBV6-6,TRBJ1-1,.,.,TGTGCCAGCAGTTACGAGGCGGCGGTCACTGAAGCTTTCTTT,CASSYEAAVTEAFF
TRBV5-4,TRBJ2-6,.,few,TGTGCCAGCAGCTTGGGTGGGGTGGCTGGGGCCAACGTCCTGACTTTC,CASSLGGVAGANVLTF
TRBV2,TRBJ2-2,TRBD1,.,TGTGCCAGCGGGGACAGGCAGAACACCGGGGAGCTGTTTTTT,CASGDRQNTGELFF
TRBV7-2,TRBJ2-7,.,.,TGTGCCAGCAGCTTCGACAGATACTCCTACGAGCAGTACTTC,CASSFDRYSYEQYF
TRBV6-6,TRBJ1-5,.,.,TGTGCCAGCAGTACCACAGGCTATAGCAATCAGCCCCAGCATTTT,CASSTTGYSNQPQHF
TRBV6-1,TRBJ1-4,.,.,TGTGCCAGCAGACAGGAGACTAATGAAAAACTGTTTTTT,CASRQETNEKLFF
TRBV5-6,TRBJ1-5,.,.,TGTGCCAGCAGCAGGAGACTCAGCCGTCAGCCCCAGCATTTT,CASSRRLSRQPQHF
TRBV7-9,TRBJ2-7,TRBD2,.,TGTGCCAGCAGCCTAGGACTAGCGGTCGACGAGCAGTACTTC,CASSLGLAVDEQYF
TRBV5-1,TRBJ2-5,.,.,TGCGCCAGCAGCCCTACCCTTAGCGCAGCCCAGGTGACCCAGTACTTC,CASSPTLSAAQVTQYF
TRBV9,TRBJ1-5,.,.,TGTGCCAGCAGCGTCACCCGGGAACAGCCCCAGCATTTT,CASSVTREQPQHF
TRBV7-9,TRBJ2-3,TRBD1,few,TGTGCCAGCAGCCCTGGCAGGGGGCGCGACACAGATACGCAGTATTTT,CASSPGRGRDTDTQYF
TRBV7-9,TRBJ1-5,TRBD1,.,TGTGCCAGCAGCTTATCAACCGGGACAGGGGGCAATCAGCCCCAGCATTTT,CASSLSTGTGGNQPQHF
TRBV7-9,TRBJ1-1,.,once,TGTGCCAGCACCCAGAGGGGGGTCGACACTGAAGCTTTCTTT,CASTQRGVDTEAFF
TRBV5-1,TRBJ1-6,.,.,TGCGCCAGCAGCTTGGGGACGGGGTATAATTCACCCCTCCACTTT,CASSLGTGYNSPLHF
TRBV18,TRBJ1-1,.,.,TGTGCCAGCTCATCAATCACTGAAGCTTTCTTT,CASSSITEAFF
TRBV7-9,TRBJ2-2,TRBD1,.,TGTGCCAGCAGCTCACAGGGGACCAACACCGGGGAGCTGTTTTTT,CASSSQGTNTGELFF
TRBV5-1,TRBJ2-1,.,.,TGCGCCAGCAGCTTGGTACAGTTCAATGAGCAGTTCTTC,CASSLVQFNEQFF
TRBV5-1,TRBJ1-4,.,.,TGCGCCAGCAGCGGAGGGGCTTTGATGGAAAAACTGTTTTTT,CASSGGALMEKLFF
TRBV5-4,TRBJ2-1,.,.,TGTGCCAGCAGCTCAGCATGGGGTGGACAGAAGCAGTTCTTC,CASSSAWGGQKQFF
TRBV9,TRBJ2-1,.,.,TGTGCCAGATTTAAAACCTACAATGAGCAGTTCTTC,CARFKTYNEQFF
TRBV2,TRBJ2-4,.,.,TGTGCCAGCAATGGGGGGGGCTCCATAGCCAAAAACATTCAGTACTTC,CASNGGGSIAKNIQYF